This T cell receptor (beta chain) derives from a study of T cells in Graves' hyperthyroidism and ophthalmopathy. This clonotype was picked up many times. Its antigen remains unidentified. Amplification of TCR beta CDR3 regions used RNA as the template. First-round RT-PCR of the TCR CDR3 relied on the HTBI primer set. TCRdb reprocessed the multiplex PCR reads with MiXCR, giving one entry per CDR3 protein. The data show about 360,000 distinct CDR3 sequences, around a sixth seen once. The study based diagnoses on clinical symptoms, serum thyroxine and TRAb, thyroid ultrasound and orbital computed tomography. Study-level results: The majority of expanded thyroid clonotypes above 0.001 also appeared in blood. Ophthalmopathy prediction by the model preceded onset by a median about 6 months.

The source material was blood. The sequence derives from a woman between 18 and 30 years old with Graves' hyperthyroidism that later progressed to Graves' ophthalmopathy.

The CDR3 nucleotides are TGTGCCAGCAGTTACTCGAAACAGGGAGGGGAGCAGTACTTC. The encoded protein is CASSYSKQGGEQYF. The chain joins TRBV6-5 to TRBJ2-7, with TRBD2 as a possible D gene (7 bases). The CDR3 consists of 14 residues. CDR1 and CDR2 from the germline V gene are MNHEY and SVGAGI. V gave up 0 bases and J gave up 7 bases, with 13 bases separating them.